The clone carrying this TCR beta chain was seen more than once but under ten times. The antigen remains unidentified. The study treated chemo-refractory metastatic non-small-cell lung cancer patients with focal radiation plus ipilimumab CTLA-4 blockade. These data are taken from a study of radiotherapy plus CTLA-4 blockade in lung cancer. Study context: Overall, 18% of patients showed an objective response, while 31% attained disease control.

Notes on the study in general: TCR clones of tumor origin grew in blood after radiotherapy plus ipilimumab.

Generated by immunoSEQ multiplex PCR, the TCRdb table keeps only in-frame clones and is missing some. The sample has just over 60,000 clones, 70% to 85% seen once. The V gene end was trimmed by 3 bases and the J gene end by 4 bases; junction bases not matched to a gene: 11. Germline V gene lookup returns CDR1 SGHRS and CDR2 YFSETQ. CDR3 length: 16 amino acids. The receptor was derived from a human donor with non-small cell lung cancer who had a complete response to radiotherapy plus ipilimumab. The source material was peripheral blood, sampled from a patient treated with radiotherapy plus ipilimumab. The chain joins TRBV5-1 to TRBJ2-3, with TRBD1 matching over 7 bases. CDR3 bases: TGCGCCAGCAGCTCCTTGGACAGGATGGCAGCAGATACGCAGTATTTT. This encodes CASSSLDRMAADTQYF.